This TCR beta chain was captured in a study of shared clonotypes between healthy human individuals. The repertoire was sequenced with immunoSEQ multiplex PCR; TCRdb's copy has only in-frame clones and lacks some. The repertoire holds roughly 1.4 million clones, with about 98.5% as singletons. Trimming shortened V by 6 bases and J by 2 bases, and 13 bases separated the two germline ends. The germline CDR1 and CDR2 sequences are SGHVS and FQNEAQ. The CDR3 is 14 amino acids. Study-wide findings and caveats: Naive subsets generally exceeded memory subsets in estimated richness.

Note on this clone: Antigen: not known.

The receptor's source is a man aged 30 to 45 in good health. The V call is TRBV7-8, the J call TRBJ1-1; the D gene is possibly TRBD1 (6 bases). Sequencing was carried out using naive CD4+ T cells sorted from blood. Subset in this sample: CD45RA+ positively selected. This CDR3 is CASREDRTNTEAFF. For the CDR3, the DNA is TGTGCCAGCAGAGAGGACAGAACCAACACTGAAGCTTTCTTT.